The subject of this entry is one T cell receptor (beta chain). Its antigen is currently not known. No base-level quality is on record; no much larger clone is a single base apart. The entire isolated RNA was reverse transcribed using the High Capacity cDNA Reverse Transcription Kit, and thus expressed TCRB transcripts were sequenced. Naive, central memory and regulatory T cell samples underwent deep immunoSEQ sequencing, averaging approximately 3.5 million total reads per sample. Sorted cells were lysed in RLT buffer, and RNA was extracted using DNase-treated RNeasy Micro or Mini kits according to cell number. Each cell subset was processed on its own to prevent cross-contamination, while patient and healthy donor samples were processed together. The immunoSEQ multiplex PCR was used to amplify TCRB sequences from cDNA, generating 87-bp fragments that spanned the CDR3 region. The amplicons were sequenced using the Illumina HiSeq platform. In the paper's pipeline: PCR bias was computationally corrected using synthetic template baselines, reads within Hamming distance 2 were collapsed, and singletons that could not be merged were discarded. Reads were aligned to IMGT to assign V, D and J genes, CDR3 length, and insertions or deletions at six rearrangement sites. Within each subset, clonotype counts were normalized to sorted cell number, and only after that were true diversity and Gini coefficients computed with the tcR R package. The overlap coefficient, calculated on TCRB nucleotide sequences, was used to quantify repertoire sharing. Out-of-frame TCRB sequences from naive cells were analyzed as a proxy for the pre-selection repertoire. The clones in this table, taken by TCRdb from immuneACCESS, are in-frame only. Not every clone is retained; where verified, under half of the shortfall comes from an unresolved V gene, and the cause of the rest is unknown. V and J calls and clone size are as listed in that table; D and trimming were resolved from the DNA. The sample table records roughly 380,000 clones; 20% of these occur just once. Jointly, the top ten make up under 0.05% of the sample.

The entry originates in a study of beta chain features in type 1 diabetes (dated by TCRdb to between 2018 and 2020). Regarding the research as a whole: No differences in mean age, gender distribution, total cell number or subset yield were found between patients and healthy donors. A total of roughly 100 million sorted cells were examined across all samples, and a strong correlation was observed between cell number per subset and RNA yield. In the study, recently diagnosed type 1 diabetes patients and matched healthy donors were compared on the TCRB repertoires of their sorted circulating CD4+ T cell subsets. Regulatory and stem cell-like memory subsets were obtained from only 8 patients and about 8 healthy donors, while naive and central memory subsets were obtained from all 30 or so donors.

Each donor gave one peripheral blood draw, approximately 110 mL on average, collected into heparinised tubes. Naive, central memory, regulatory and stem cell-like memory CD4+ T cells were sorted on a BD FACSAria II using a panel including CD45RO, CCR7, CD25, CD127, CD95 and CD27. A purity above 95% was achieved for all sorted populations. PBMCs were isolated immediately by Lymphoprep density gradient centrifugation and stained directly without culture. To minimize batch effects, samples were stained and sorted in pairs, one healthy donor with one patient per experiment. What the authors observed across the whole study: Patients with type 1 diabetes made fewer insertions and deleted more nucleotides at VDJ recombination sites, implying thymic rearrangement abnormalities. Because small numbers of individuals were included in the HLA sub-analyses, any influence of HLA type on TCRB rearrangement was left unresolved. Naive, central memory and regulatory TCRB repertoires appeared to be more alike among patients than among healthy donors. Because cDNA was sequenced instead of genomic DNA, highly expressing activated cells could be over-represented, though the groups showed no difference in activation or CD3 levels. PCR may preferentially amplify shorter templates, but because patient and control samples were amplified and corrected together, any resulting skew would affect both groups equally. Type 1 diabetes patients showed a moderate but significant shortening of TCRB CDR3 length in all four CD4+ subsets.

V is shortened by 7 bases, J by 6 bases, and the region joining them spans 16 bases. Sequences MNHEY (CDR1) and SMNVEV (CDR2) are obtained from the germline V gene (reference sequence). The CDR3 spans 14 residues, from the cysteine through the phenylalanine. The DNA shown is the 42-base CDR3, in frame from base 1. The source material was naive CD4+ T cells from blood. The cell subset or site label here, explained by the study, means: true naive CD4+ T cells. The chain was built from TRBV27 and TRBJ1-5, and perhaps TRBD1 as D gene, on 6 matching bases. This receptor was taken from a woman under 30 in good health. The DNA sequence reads TGTGCCAGCAAGGAGCAGGGGATGAGTCAGCCCCAGCATTTT. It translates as CASKEQGMSQPQHF.